This record concerns one TCR beta chain sequence. The PCR employed 60 Vbeta primers together with 13 Jbeta primers. The assay was immunoSEQ multiplex PCR, and TCRdb's table has in-frame clones only and misses some. The profile shows fewer than 130,000 clones, 80% of them singletons. The record originates from a study of cytomegalovirus exposure and HLA in healthy donors. From germline, CDR1 is SGHVS and CDR2 FNYEAQ. The CDR3 extends over 14 amino acids. V was pared by 1 base and J by 6 bases, with 12 bases between. Sequenced material: PBMCs. This clonotype originated in a woman aged 60-70 years in good health and CMV-seropositive. V usage is TRBV7-6 and J usage is TRBJ1-2; a possible D gene is TRBD1 (5 bases). DNA for the CDR3: TGTGCCAGCAGCTTAGAGGGCAGGGTGCATGGCTACACCTTC. This codes for CASSLEGRVHGYTF.